The 23 T cell receptor beta chains below come from one sample, sequenced in a study of T cell repertoires in cytomegalovirus infection. TCRdb re-derived calls from the reads in MiXCR, one entry per CDR3 protein. The sample has some 350,000 distinct CDR3 sequences, roughly 36% seen once. For these TCRs, the target antigens are not known. Sequenced material: cultured PBMCs, taken from culture after CMV antigen stimulation. The source is a human donor in good health (CMV status not recorded). Some clones in this sample may be carry-over from other donors' samples.

The chain has TRBV7-2 and TRBJ1-4; tentatively, D is TRBD1 (5 bases). CDR1 and CDR2 from the germline V gene are SGHTA and FQGNSA. Trimming stripped 5 bases from V and 5 bases from J, with 18 bases between. The CDR3 has 16 amino acids. CDR3 in amino acids: CASSQMGPGLNEKLFF. In DNA form, the CDR3 reads TGTGCCAGCAGCCAGATGGGGCCGGGCCTAAATGAAAAACTGTTTTTT.

The chain is built from TRBV18 and TRBJ1-5; D not resolved. CDR1 is KGHSH, CDR2 LQKENI, per germline. The CDR3 contains 13 residues. Trimming took 2 bases from V and 4 from J, leaving 6 bases between them. The CDR3: CASSPGFNQPQHF. DNA of the CDR3: TGTGCCAGCTCACCAGGGTTTAATCAGCCCCAGCATTTT.

This clonotype has ten or more counts. The CDR3 DNA is TGTGCCAGCAGCCCCACCGGCCAGCTATACACTGAAGCTTTCTTT. Translated, it gives CASSPTGQLYTEAFF. The V gene is TRBV7-2, the J gene TRBJ1-1; D ambiguous. The V and J ends lost 5 bases and 3 bases respectively, with 16 bases between them. CDR3 length: 15 residues. Per germline, CDR1 SGHTA and CDR2 FQGNSA.

This clonotype was recorded a few times. The rearrangement uses TRBV5-1 and TRBJ2-5; tentatively, D is TRBD1 (5 bases). CDR1 SGHRS and CDR2 YFSETQ come from the germline V gene. The CDR3 loop spans 15 amino acids. The V end lost 0 bases, the J end lost 0 bases, and 9 bases lay between the germline ends. CDR3 amino acids: CASSLVGVYQETQYF. CDR3 bases: TGCGCCAGCAGCTTGGTAGGGGTCTACCAAGAGACCCAGTACTTC.

This clonotype has more than one count but fewer than ten. The chain links TRBV6-1 to TRBJ2-2; 8 positions agree with TRBD2. This CDR3 comprises 15 residues. Per germline, CDR1 MNHNS and CDR2 SASEGT. J was trimmed by 6 bases and V by 4 bases; bases with no gene match: 7. This chain's CDR3 is CASSVGLAISGELFF. The CDR3 DNA follows: TGTGCCAGCAGTGTAGGACTAGCTATATCCGGGGAGCTGTTTTTT.

The CDR3 nucleotides are TGCAGTGCTAGGTATAACTACGAGCAGTACTTC. Amino acids: CSARYNYEQYF. This rearrangement joins TRBV20-1 to TRBJ2-7; D gene ambiguous. The germline V and J ends were trimmed by 3 bases and 3 bases, with 6 bases remaining between them. There are 11 residues in the CDR3. Germline V lookup: CDR1 DFQATT, CDR2 SNEGSKA (reference sequence).

The J gene is TRBJ2-1, the V gene TRBV29-1; weak D call: TRBD2 (5 bases). In germline, CDR1 is SQVTM, CDR2 ANQGSEA. Deletions cut 2 bases from V and 9 bases from J, with 11 bases between. The CDR3 length is 12 residues. The CDR3 DNA reads TGCAGCGTTGAAAAGGCTAGCTTTGAGCAGTTCTTC. Translation: CSVEKASFEQFF.

Ten or more counts support this clonotype. CDR3 sequence: CASSQRLADAYEQYF. The CDR3 DNA is TGTGCCAGCAGCCAACGGCTAGCGGATGCCTACGAGCAGTACTTC. The V call is TRBV7-2, the J call TRBJ2-7; 7 positions agree with TRBD2. The CDR3 has 15 amino acids. Germline loops: CDR1 SGHTA, CDR2 FQGNSA. V lost 5 bases, J lost 2 bases, and 9 bases stayed unmatched.

This clonotype was seen only a few times. This chain uses TRBV7-8 with TRBJ1-5, with 8 bases that match TRBD1. Looked up from germline, CDR1 is SGHVS and CDR2 is FQNEAQ. J lost 11 bases, V lost 1 base, and 7 bases had no gene match. This CDR3 spans 14 amino acids. The CDR3 nucleotides read TGTGCCAGCAGCTTAGGAGTCGGGACAGGAGCCCAGCATTTT. Its protein product is CASSLGVGTGAQHF.

In this sample, this clonotype turned up a few times. The chain recombines TRBV7-9 with TRBJ2-3; 10 bases line up with TRBD2. CDR1 is SEHNR, CDR2 FQNEAQ, per germline (reference sequence). The CDR3 runs 15 residues. V was pared by 3 bases and J by 6 bases, with 6 bases of the junction left unmatched. In nucleotides, the CDR3 is TGTGCCAGCAGCTTTCTAGCGGGAGCCCTCGATACGCAGTATTTT. Protein sequence: CASSFLAGALDTQYF.

Ten or more counts support this clonotype. V gene TRBV7-2 combines with J gene TRBJ1-5, with D possibly being TRBD1 (5 bases). The germline CDR1 and CDR2 sequences are SGHTA and FQGNSA. Trimming left V 1 base short and J 4 bases short, with 14 bases between. There are 16 residues in the CDR3. CDR3 residues: CASSLVGDSRNQPQHF. CDR3 nucleotide sequence: TGTGCCAGCAGCTTAGTGGGGGACTCCCGGAATCAGCCCCAGCATTTT. Full variable domain (outside the CDR3, taken from reference TRBV7-2 and TRBJ1-5): GAGVSQSPSNKVTEKGKDVELRCDPISGHTALYWYRQSLGQGLEFLIYFQGNSAPDKSGLPSDRFSAERTGGSVSTLTIQRTQQEDSAVYLCASSLVGDSRNQPQHFGDGTRLSIL.

The chain uses TRBV6-6 and TRBJ2-1; D ambiguous. The CDR3 extends over 14 amino acids. Germline CDR1 MNHNY, CDR2 SVGAGI (reference sequence). With 0 bases removed from V and 3 bases from J, the gap between germline ends came to 6 bases. The CDR3 nucleotides read TGTGCCAGCAGTTACTCCCAGTTCTACAATGAGCAGTTCTTC. As protein: CASSYSQFYNEQFF.

The V gene is TRBV7-8, the J gene TRBJ2-1; TRBD2 agrees at 7 bases. Germline CDR1 is SGHVS and CDR2 is FQNEAQ. Trimming removed 0 bases from V and 4 bases from J; junction bases left unmatched: 9. The CDR3 extends over 17 amino acids. The CDR3 reads CASSLATIPGGYNEQFF. The CDR3 DNA is TGTGCCAGCAGCTTAGCAACAATCCCGGGGGGATACAATGAGCAGTTCTTC.

The table lists this clonotype with a few counts. This chain links TRBV11-3 with TRBJ1-1, with TRBD1 as a possible D gene (6 bases). The CDR3 contains 13 residues. Trimming shortened V by 5 bases and J by 5 bases, and 12 bases separated the two germline ends. CDR1 and CDR2 from the germline V gene are SGHNT and YENEEA. The chain's CDR3 is CASSPTTGTEAFF. The CDR3 nucleotides read TGTGCCAGCAGCCCAACAACAGGGACTGAAGCTTTCTTT.

The genes are TRBV9 and TRBJ2-5; TRBD2 matches at 16 bases. The ends lost 4 bases at V and 1 base at J; junction bases unmatched: 7. Germline V gene sequence: CDR1 SGDLS, CDR2 YYNGEE. The CDR3 length is 18 residues. The CDR3 DNA is TGTGCCAGCAGCCTGGGACTAGCGGGAGGGAGAGTCCAAGAGACCCAGTACTTC. Its protein product is CASSLGLAGGRVQETQYF.

In this sample, this clonotype turned up many times. V gene TRBV7-2 combines with J gene TRBJ1-1; D perhaps matches TRBD1 (5 bases). V lost 5 bases and J 1 base, leaving 14 bases between the germline ends. The CDR3 contains 15 residues. CDR1 and CDR2 from the germline V gene are SGHTA and FQGNSA. In DNA form, the CDR3 reads TGTGCCAGCAGCCCACGGGGGGGAGGGAACACTGAAGCTTTCTTT. It codes for CASSPRGGGNTEAFF.

This clonotype was observed many times. The chain uses TRBV7-8 and TRBJ1-6; the match to TRBD1 covers 7 bases. The CDR3 loop spans 13 amino acids. Germline V gives CDR1 SGHVS, CDR2 FQNEAQ. Trimming took 7 bases from V and 10 from J; bases not matched to a gene: 7. Here the CDR3 reads CASKEGAGSPLHF. In nucleotides, the CDR3 is TGTGCCAGCAAGGAGGGGGCAGGATCACCCCTCCACTTT.

This clonotype came up a few times. The chain has TRBV7-4 and TRBJ1-1, with D tentatively TRBD1 (6 bases). CDR3 size: 12 residues. V was shortened by 5 bases and J by 9 bases, with 13 bases between the two germline ends. Per the germline V gene, CDR1 is SGHVT and CDR2 is SQSDAQ. The CDR3 here is CASSTPTGKAFF. Here the CDR3 DNA reads TGTGCCAGCAGCACTCCTACAGGGAAAGCTTTCTTT.

The chain joins TRBV10-3 to TRBJ2-1; D remains unclear. The V gene lost 3 bases and the J gene lost 5 bases, with 5 bases spanning the gap. Germline V CDR1 and CDR2: ENHRY, SYGVKD. The CDR3 is 12 amino acids. The CDR3: CAISDVHNEQFF. The DNA for the CDR3 is TGTGCCATCAGTGATGTTCACAATGAGCAGTTCTTC.

The rearrangement links TRBV28 to TRBJ2-3; TRBD2 matches at 8 bases. The ends lost 6 bases at V and 3 bases at J; junction bases unmatched: 8. Germline CDR1 reads MDHEN; CDR2 reads SYDVKM. The CDR3 sequence is 15 residues long. The CDR3 DNA follows: TGTGCCAGCAGCCTTAGCGGGAAGGGGACAGATACGCAGTATTTT. Amino acids: CASSLSGKGTDTQYF. Full variable domain (outside the CDR3, taken from reference TRBV28 and TRBJ2-3): DVKVTQSSRYLVKRTGEKVFLECVQDMDHENMFWYRQDPGLGLRLIYFSYDVKMKEKGDIPEGYSVSREKKERFSLILESASTNQTSMYLCASSLSGKGTDTQYFGPGTRLTVL.

The CDR3 sequence is CSALPPDRRPTYTEAFF. In nucleotides, the CDR3 is TGCAGTGCCCTCCCCCCGGACAGGCGGCCAACCTACACTGAAGCTTTCTTT. The chain carries TRBV20-1 and TRBJ1-1, with 7 bases fitting TRBD1. The length of the CDR3 is 17 residues. Looked up from germline, CDR1 is DFQATT and CDR2 is SNEGSKA (reference sequence). The trim removed 6 bases at V and 3 bases at J, leaving 19 bases unmatched.

This clonotype came up a few times. The chain has TRBV6-2 or TRBV6-3 and TRBJ2-3; D remains unclear. Trimming stripped 2 bases from V and 2 bases from J, with 8 bases between. Germline V gives CDR1 MNHEY, CDR2 SVGEGT. CDR3 length: 14 residues. CDR3 sequence reads: CASSYAESTDTQYF. CDR3 bases: TGTGCCAGCAGTTACGCCGAATCCACAGATACGCAGTATTTT.

The chain joins TRBV11-2 to TRBJ2-4; TRBD1 aligns across 9 bases. The V and J ends lost 4 bases and 7 bases, in that order; junction bases with no gene match: 2. CDR1 and CDR2 from the germline V gene are SGHAT and FQNNGV. CDR3 length: 13 amino acids. Here the CDR3 DNA reads TGTGCCAGCAGCTCCGGGACAGGGAACATTCAGTACTTC. It is translated as CASSSGTGNIQYF.